One TCR beta chain is described in this entry. Study members were between about 18 and 95 years old and lived in 20 to 30 US regions. Only in-frame clones appear in the TCRdb table, and some are missing; sequencing was by immunoSEQ multiplex PCR. The sample yields approximately 170,000 clones, 65% to 85% seen once. The CDR3 consists of 15 residues. Germline V gene sequence: CDR1 MNHEY, CDR2 SMNVEV (reference sequence). V was pared by 3 bases and J by 2 bases, with 2 bases of the junction left unmatched. The data were obtained in a study of blood T cell repertoires in COVID-19. The receptor's source is a woman between 45 and 60 years old in a cohort exposed to, infected with or recovered from COVID-19 (not recorded which). J is TRBJ2-4 and V is TRBV27; 9 bases match TRBD1. The specimen sequenced was PBMCs or T cells enriched from blood (not recorded which). The CDR3 coding sequence is TGTGCCAGCAGTTTCGGGACAGGGACCAAAAACATTCAGTACTTC. Translating it yields CASSFGTGTKNIQYF.